These 2 T cell receptor beta chains were sequenced from one sample in a study of T cells in Graves' hyperthyroidism and ophthalmopathy. Template material for amplifying TCR beta CDR3 regions consisted of RNA transcripts. Researchers ran a first-round RT-PCR on the TCR CDR3 using the HTBI primer set. TCRdb reprocessed the multiplex PCR reads with MiXCR, giving one entry per CDR3 protein. The repertoire has about 560,000 distinct CDR3 sequences, around 15% of them found once; the top ten carry around a sixth. The material sequenced was blood. Receptors were obtained from a woman aged 18-29 years with Graves' hyperthyroidism.

This clonotype has more than one count but fewer than ten. The chain employs TRBV5-6 and TRBJ1-6; D is ambiguous. The CDR3 is 13 residues long. V shed 4 bases and J shed 10 bases, with 12 bases lying between them. The germline V gene has CDR1 SGHDT and CDR2 YYEEEE. The CDR3, as DNA: TGTGCCAGCAGCCATGACGCTCTATCACCCCTCCACTTT. Protein: CASSHDALSPLHF.

This chain connects TRBV6-1 to TRBJ1-3, with D possibly matching TRBD1 (6 bases). The CDR3 runs to 15 residues. Deletions cut 7 bases from V and 0 bases from J, with 13 bases between. Looked up from germline, CDR1 is MNHNS and CDR2 is SASEGT. The CDR3 protein is CASTETGHSGNTIYF. DNA of the CDR3: TGTGCCAGCACGGAAACAGGGCACTCTGGAAACACCATATATTTT.